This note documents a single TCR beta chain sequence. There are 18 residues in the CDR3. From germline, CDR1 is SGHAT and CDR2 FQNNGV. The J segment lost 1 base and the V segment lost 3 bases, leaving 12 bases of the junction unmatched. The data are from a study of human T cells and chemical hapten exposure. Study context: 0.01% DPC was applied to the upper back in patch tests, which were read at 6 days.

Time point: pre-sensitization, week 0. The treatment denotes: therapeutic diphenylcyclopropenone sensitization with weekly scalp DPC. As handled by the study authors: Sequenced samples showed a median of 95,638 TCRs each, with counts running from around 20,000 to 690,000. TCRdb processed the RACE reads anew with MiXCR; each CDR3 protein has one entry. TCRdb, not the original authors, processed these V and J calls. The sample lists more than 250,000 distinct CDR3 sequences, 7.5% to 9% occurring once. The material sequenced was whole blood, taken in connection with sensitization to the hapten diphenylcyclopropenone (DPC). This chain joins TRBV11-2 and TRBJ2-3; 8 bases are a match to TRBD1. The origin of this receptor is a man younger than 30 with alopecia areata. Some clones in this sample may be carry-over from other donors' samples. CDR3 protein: CASSLKGTGVFRTDTQYF. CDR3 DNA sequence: TGTGCCAGCAGCTTGAAAGGGACAGGAGTTTTTCGCACAGATACGCAGTATTTT.